This entry concerns a single T cell receptor (beta chain). This sample was taken from a study of beta chain features in type 1 diabetes. The CDR3 sequence is 14 residues long. Germline V CDR1 and CDR2: SGDLS, YYNGEE. Trimming cost V 3 bases and J 1 base, with 11 bases left between them. Reverse transcription of all isolated RNA meant that expressed TCRB transcripts were sequenced. Sequenced naive, central memory and regulatory T cell samples produced an average of about 3.57 million reads. Clones were sequenced by immunoSEQ multiplex PCR, and TCRdb holds only the in-frame ones, with some missing. Seen here are around 250,000 clones, about 25% observed once, and the top ten hold under 5%.

The source is a man between 25 and 39 years old in good health. Sequencing was performed on central memory CD4+ T cells from blood. The chain links TRBV9 to TRBJ2-7; D gene ambiguous. The CDR3 bases are TGTGCCAGCAGCGCAGCATTAGCTTCCTACGAGCAGTACTTC. As protein: CASSAALASYEQYF.